This T cell receptor beta chain appears in the sequencing data of a study of cytomegalovirus exposure and HLA in healthy donors. As for the study in general: The Caucasian-associated ancestry cluster contained more than 75% of the approximately 390 genotyped donors. Notes on the study in general: The investigators catalogued 164 TCR beta chains as cytomegalovirus-associated.

The PCR used 60 Vbeta and 13 Jbeta primers. TCRdb's copy holds only in-frame clones and misses some; the assay was immunoSEQ multiplex PCR. This table has 150,000 to 200,000 clones, approximately 80% appearing once. Remarks on this clone: What it binds is unknown.

The material sequenced was PBMCs. The source is a woman aged 40 to 50 in good health and CMV-seronegative.

CDR3 DNA: TGTGCCAGTAGTCTCAGACAGGGGGACACTGAAGCTTTCTTT. This codes for CASSLRQGDTEAFF. This sequence joins TRBV19 and TRBJ1-1, with 9 bases lining up with TRBD1. Trimming at V came to 5 bases and at J to 3 bases, leaving 4 bases not matched to a gene. This CDR3 is built from 14 residues. Germline V gives CDR1 LNHDA, CDR2 SQIVND (reference sequence).